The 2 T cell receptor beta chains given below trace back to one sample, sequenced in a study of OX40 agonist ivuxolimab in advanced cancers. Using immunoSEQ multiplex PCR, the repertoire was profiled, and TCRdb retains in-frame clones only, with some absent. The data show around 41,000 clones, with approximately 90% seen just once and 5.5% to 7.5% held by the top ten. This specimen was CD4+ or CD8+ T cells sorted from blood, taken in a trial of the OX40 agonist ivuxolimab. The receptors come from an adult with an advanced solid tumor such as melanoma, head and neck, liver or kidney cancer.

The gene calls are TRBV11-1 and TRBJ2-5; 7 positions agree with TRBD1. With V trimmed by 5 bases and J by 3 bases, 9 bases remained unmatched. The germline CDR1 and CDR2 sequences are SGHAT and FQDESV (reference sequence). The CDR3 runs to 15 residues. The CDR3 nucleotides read TGTGCCAGCAGCCCCTGGGTCGGGACAGAAGAGACCCAGTACTTC. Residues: CASSPWVGTEETQYF.

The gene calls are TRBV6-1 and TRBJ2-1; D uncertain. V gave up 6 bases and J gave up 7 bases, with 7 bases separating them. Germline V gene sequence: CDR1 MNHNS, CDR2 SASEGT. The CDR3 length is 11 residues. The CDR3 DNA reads TGTGCCAGCAGGGATAGGAATGAGCAGTTCTTC. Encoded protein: CASRDRNEQFF.